Listed below are T cell receptor beta chains from one sample, sequenced in a study of cytomegalovirus exposure and HLA in healthy donors. The data were produced by immunoSEQ multiplex PCR, yet TCRdb's version contains in-frame clones alone and is incomplete. Recorded for this sample: approximately 38,000 clones. Sample: PBMCs. The receptors derive from a man aged 35 to 55 in good health and CMV-seropositive. Each CDR3 is given with its conserved first and last residue. The D gene is left open where the match is weak.

j_call v_call d_call cdr3_nt cdr3_aa
TRBJ1-5 TRBV10-3 TRBD1 TGTGCCATCAGTGAGCCAGGGGGGAATCAGCCCCAGCATTTT CAISEPGGNQPQHF
TRBJ2-1 TRBV7-9 . TGTGCCAGCAGCCCGAAGGGACTTCGCTTCAATGAGCAGTTCTTC CASSPKGLRFNEQFF
TRBJ1-5 TRBV5-6 . TGTGCCAGCAGCTTGGGGGCCACCAATCAGCCCCAGCATTTT CASSLGATNQPQHF
TRBJ2-3 TRBV10-3 TRBD2 TGTGCCATCAGTGAGTCCCTAGCGGGAGGGCCAGATACGCAGTATTTT CAISESLAGGPDTQYF
TRBJ2-1 TRBV9 TRBD2 TGTGCCAGCAGCGTAGGGAGGACTAGCGGGAATCATGAGCAGTTCTTC CASSVGRTSGNHEQFF
TRBJ2-1 TRBV28 TRBD2 TGTGCCAGCACCACCATTAGCGGGAGGGCCTTCAATGAGCAGTTCTTC CASTTISGRAFNEQFF
TRBJ2-5 TRBV5-6 . TGTGCCAGCAGCTTGTGGGCTGGTGCGGGGAGGTACCAAGAGACCCAGTACTTC CASSLWAGAGRYQETQYF
TRBJ2-2 TRBV7-9 . TGTGCCAGCAGTTACACCACCGGGGAGCTGTTTTTT CASSYTTGELFF
TRBJ2-5 TRBV5-8 TRBD1 TGTGCCAGCAGCGACCGGGACAGGACCCAAGAGACCCAGTACTTC CASSDRDRTQETQYF
TRBJ2-7 TRBV21-1 . TGTGCCAGCAGCAAGAGGCGGCGGAGACAGGGGTCCCACGAGCAGTACTTC CASSKRRRRQGSHEQYF